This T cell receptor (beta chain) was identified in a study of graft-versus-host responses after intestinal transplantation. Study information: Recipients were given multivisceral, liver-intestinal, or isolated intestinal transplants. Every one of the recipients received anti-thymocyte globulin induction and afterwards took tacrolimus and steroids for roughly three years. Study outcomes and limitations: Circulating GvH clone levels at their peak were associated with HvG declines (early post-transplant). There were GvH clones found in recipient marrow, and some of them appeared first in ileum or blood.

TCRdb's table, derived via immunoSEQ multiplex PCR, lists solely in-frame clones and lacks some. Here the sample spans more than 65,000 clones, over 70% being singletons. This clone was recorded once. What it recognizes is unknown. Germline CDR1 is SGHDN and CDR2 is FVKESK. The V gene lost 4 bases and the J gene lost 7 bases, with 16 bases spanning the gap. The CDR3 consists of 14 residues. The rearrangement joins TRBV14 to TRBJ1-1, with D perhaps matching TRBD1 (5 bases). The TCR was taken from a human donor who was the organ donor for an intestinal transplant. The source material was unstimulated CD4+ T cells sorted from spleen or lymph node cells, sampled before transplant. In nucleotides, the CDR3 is TGTGCCAGCAGCCGGGAGGGGCAGATAGTTGAAGCTTTCTTT. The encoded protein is CASSREGQIVEAFF.